This T cell receptor (beta chain) was sequenced in a study of CD8+ T cells in alopecia areata. Study as a whole: The drug, tofacitinib, lasted 6 to 18 months, followed by 6 months off drug. Whole-study findings and limits: The study found TCR sharing across patients less clear than in mice, possibly for HLA reasons. Elevated clonality characterized lesional scalp relative to normal scalp, particularly in alopecia totalis/universalis.

Individuals with alopecia areata gave both lesional scalp punch biopsies and peripheral blood for collection. As to this clone: Its antigen is unknown. This CDR3 is also generated by other DNA sequences in the sample.

cDNA reverse transcribed from extracted RNA served as the sequencing template. Clones were sequenced by immunoSEQ multiplex PCR, and TCRdb holds only the in-frame ones, with some missing. The sample holds hundreds of thousands of clones, roughly two thirds seen once. V dropped 3 bases and J dropped 2 bases, with 10 bases sitting between them. From germline, CDR1 is SQVTM and CDR2 ANQGSEA. CDR3 length: 13 amino acids. Material: CD4+ T cells sorted from blood, obtained at week 0. The receptor was isolated from a human donor with alopecia areata. V usage is TRBV29-1 and J usage is TRBJ2-5; tentatively, D is TRBD1 (5 bases). The CDR3 loop reads CSVDRARQETQYF. CDR3 bases: TGCAGCGTTGACAGGGCAAGACAAGAGACCCAGTACTTC.